This T cell receptor (beta chain) was captured in a study of blood T cell repertoires in COVID-19 (TCRdb year 2020). Notes on the research overall: The collaborator samples originated in the United States, Italy and Spain and spanned the acute and convalescent phases of COVID-19. The material from the prospective study consisted of cDNA or gDNA derived from T cells, B-cell-depleted T cells, or PBMCs. Deeply sampled blood TCRbeta repertoires from subjects exposed to, actively infected with, or recovered from COVID-19 were included in the dataset. The repertoires were released in a freely available public database meant as a resource for research on the immune response to SARS-CoV-2. Samples came from the ongoing ImmuneRACE study (first 160 participants) plus 1,254 subjects from 6 global collaborators. The sample metadata nearly always contained a de-identified subject ID, COVID-19 status, age in years and sex. Where available, HLA class I and class II types were obtained from metadata supplied by the sample provider rather than from assay-based typing. The investigation overall reported the following: How much clinical and demographic metadata was included differed by source and by participant, and the metadata was provided uncurated.

TCRbeta CDR3 regions were amplified from genomic DNA using the immunoSEQ Assay, a bias-controlled multiplex PCR. The published analysis was carried out like this. Nucleated cell counts per sample were estimated from amplification of reference gene primers within the assay. Sequence reads were collapsed and filtered to measure the absolute abundance of every unique TCRbeta CDR3 rearrangement. Productive Simpson clonality was computed per sample as the square root of Simpson's diversity index over productive rearrangements. In TCRdb, the immuneACCESS table is reduced to in-frame sequences with V and J assigned. These tables do not hold every clone; where another copy was compared, an unresolved V gene accounts for under half, and the others remain unexplained. The DNA was the basis for D and trimming; V, J and clone size are from that table. Present in this sample are about 140,000 clones, about 90% of which were seen just once. More than 9% of the sample is held by the ten biggest clonotypes.

The collaborating institutions used their own protocols to collect whole blood in K2EDTA tubes. For TCRbeta analysis, collaborators shipped samples in one of three forms: frozen whole blood, isolated PBMCs, or DNA extracted from either of those sample types. V is cut back by 5 bases and J by 0 bases, with 3 bases in the junction unmatched. The CDR3 runs 15 residues from the cysteine to the phenylalanine. The CDR3 DNA has 45 bases and is translated from base 1. Based on the germline V gene (reference sequence), the CDR1 and CDR2 sequences are MNHNY and SVGAGI. About this clone itself: The antigen this receptor binds is unknown. The sample holds no much larger clone one base away, and base qualities are not on file.

The TCR was taken from a man aged 55 to 70 with active or convalescent COVID-19. The source material was peripheral blood. The receptor chain draws on TRBV6-6 and TRBJ2-1, and TRBD1 aligns with 8 junction nucleotides. The sequence in DNA is TGTGCCAGCAGTACCGGACAGGGCTCCTACAATGAGCAGTTCTTC. The resulting protein is CASSTGQGSYNEQFF.